These 27 T cell receptor beta chains share one sample of origin, sequenced in a study of CD8 T cells in ankylosing spondylitis. TCRdb redid the calling of the 5' RACE reads with MiXCR, one entry per CDR3 protein. The repertoire holds approximately 300,000 distinct CDR3 sequences, with about 20% as singletons. The sequencing sample was made of blood, either unsorted or a sorted T cell fraction (not recorded which). These receptors were obtained from a male donor with ankylosing spondylitis or in good health (not recorded which).

The V and J genes are TRBV10-3 and TRBJ2-3; D assignment may be TRBD1 or TRBD2 (6 bases each). From germline, CDR1 is ENHRY and CDR2 SYGVKD. The CDR3 has 13 amino acids. The ends were cut back, 11 bases at V and 5 bases at J, with 17 bases in the middle. The CDR3 DNA reads as TGTGCCTCGTGGTCGGGGGCTGGAGATACGCAGTATTTT. It yields the protein CASWSGAGDTQYF.

This clonotype was seen a handful of times. J is TRBJ1-6 and V is TRBV2; D remains ambiguous. Germline CDR1 is SNHLY and CDR2 is FYNNEI. The CDR3 has 11 amino acids. V lost 4 bases to trimming and J lost 14 bases, with 9 bases between them. The CDR3: CASSGARALHF. Here the CDR3 DNA reads TGTGCCAGCAGTGGAGCGCGGGCCCTCCACTTT.

The chain couples TRBV29-1 to TRBJ2-3, with D tentatively TRBD1 (5 bases). The CDR3 covers 14 residues. The germline gives CDR1 SQVTM, CDR2 ANQGSEA. V gave up 7 bases and J gave up 2 bases, with 16 bases separating them. CDR3 in DNA: TGCAGCGCAGGGAAGGGGCTCTACACAGATACGCAGTATTTT. This sequence encodes CSAGKGLYTDTQYF.

This clonotype was seen more than once but under ten times. The chain has TRBV20-1 and TRBJ1-2; D not certain. Germline CDR1 reads DFQATT; CDR2 reads SNEGSKA (reference sequence). This CDR3 spans 11 amino acids. CDR3 residues: CSGGAGYGYTF. CDR3 nucleotides: TGCAGCGGAGGCGCTGGCTATGGCTACACCTTC.

The table lists this clonotype with a few counts. The chain couples TRBV6-1 to TRBJ2-5, with 15 nucleotides matching TRBD2. Germline V gene data show CDR1 as MNHNS and CDR2 as SASEGT. This CDR3 comprises 17 residues. V was pared by 6 bases and J by 4 bases, with 9 bases of the junction left unmatched. CDR3 protein: CASSPRTSGGASETQYF. In DNA form, the CDR3 reads TGTGCCAGCAGCCCCCGGACTAGCGGGGGGGCTTCAGAGACCCAGTACTTC.

This chain connects TRBV28 to TRBJ2-3, with a weak D call TRBD2 (6 bases). The CDR3 is 14 residues long. V dropped 3 bases and J dropped 6 bases, with 13 bases sitting between them. Germline V gives CDR1 MDHEN, CDR2 SYDVKM. CDR3 loop: CASSFGGDGDTQYF. The CDR3 DNA reads as TGTGCCAGCAGTTTTGGCGGGGATGGGGATACGCAGTATTTT.

The chain joins TRBV28 to TRBJ1-5; TRBD1 matches 9 bases. Per germline, CDR1 MDHEN and CDR2 SYDVKM. This CDR3 spans 18 amino acids. V shed 11 bases, J shed 3 bases, and the junction held 20 bases outside the gene matches. The CDR3 coding sequence is TGTGCCGGGAGAAGGGACAGGGCCAAGAACGGCGCCAATCAGCCCCAGCATTTT. This translates into CAGRRDRAKNGANQPQHF.

This clonotype was counted a few times. The chain links TRBV20-1 to TRBJ2-4; D gene unclear. V was clipped by 3 bases and J by 0 bases, with 9 bases between them. Germline V gives CDR1 DFQATT, CDR2 SNEGSKA (reference sequence). There are 14 residues in the CDR3. CDR3 bases: TGCAGTGCTAGTATTGGGCTAGCCAAAAACATTCAGTACTTC. Residues: CSASIGLAKNIQYF.

The chain employs TRBV6-6 and TRBJ1-2; the match to TRBD1 covers 7 bases. The junction had 7 bases not matched to a gene; V was cut back by 8 bases and J by 4 bases. The CDR3 totals 13 residues. Germline loops: CDR1 MNHNY, CDR2 SVGAGI (reference sequence). The CDR3 here is CASETTGSYGYTF. CDR3 nucleotides: TGTGCCAGCGAAACGACAGGGTCCTATGGCTACACCTTC.

The sample holds a few counts of this clonotype. CDR3 in DNA: TGCGCCAGCAGCTTGAGGACTAGCGGAAACAATGAGCAGTTCTTC. It translates to CASSLRTSGNNEQFF. The chain has TRBV5-1 and TRBJ2-1, with 10 bases that match TRBD2. The CDR3 length is 15 residues. V was pared by 1 base and J by 5 bases, with 3 bases of the junction left unmatched. Germline values: CDR1 SGHRS, CDR2 YFSETQ.

This clonotype was picked up many times. V and J are TRBV9 and TRBJ2-7, with no clear D. Trimming removed 2 bases from V and 0 bases from J, with 3 bases in between. This CDR3 is 12 amino acids long. In germline, CDR1 is SGDLS, CDR2 YYNGEE. The CDR3 reads CASSVGSYEQYV. CDR3 coding DNA: TGTGCCAGCAGCGTCGGCTCCTACGAGCAGTACGTC.

This clonotype was detected ten times or more. The V gene is TRBV9, the J gene TRBJ2-1; TRBD1 matches 10 bases. The J segment lost 7 bases and the V segment lost 3 bases, leaving 7 bases of the junction unmatched. Germline V gene lookup returns CDR1 SGDLS and CDR2 YYNGEE. The CDR3 loop spans 15 amino acids. DNA for the CDR3: TGTGCCAGCAGCGCCCGACAGGGGGCATGGAATGAGCAGTTCTTC. Translation gives CASSARQGAWNEQFF.

The chain uses TRBV19 and TRBJ1-5; D unresolved. V was shortened by 4 bases and J by 2 bases, with 12 bases between the two germline ends. Germline V CDR1 and CDR2: LNHDA, SQIVND (reference sequence). This CDR3 has 15 residues. The CDR3 DNA follows: TGTGCCAGTAGTACCTTTTCCGTGGGCAATCAGCCCCAGCATTTT. This codes for CASSTFSVGNQPQHF.

This chain uses TRBV7-1 with TRBJ1-2, with no clear D. TRBV7-1 falls under the ORF class, with uncertain function. The CDR3 has 13 residues. V lost 3 bases and J lost 5, with 10 bases in between. CDR3 sequence (DNA): TGTGCCAGCAGCTCGGGTCCACCTTATGGCTACACCTTC. Translating gives CASSSGPPYGYTF.

The J gene is TRBJ2-5, the V gene TRBV7-8, with 9 bases matching TRBD1. Trimming cost V 2 bases and J 2 bases; bases outside gene matches: 12. The length of the CDR3 is 18 residues. Germline V gives CDR1 SGHVS, CDR2 FQNEAQ. For the CDR3, the DNA is TGTGCCAGCAGCTTAAACAGGGGGCGCATTGAGAGTCAAGAGACCCAGTACTTC. It codes for CASSLNRGRIESQETQYF.

V usage is TRBV7-9 and J usage is TRBJ2-5; the D gene is possibly TRBD1 (6 bases). Trimming stripped 4 bases from V and 4 bases from J, with 10 bases between. The CDR3 consists of 13 residues. CDR1 and CDR2 from the germline V gene are SEHNR and FQNEAQ (reference sequence). For the CDR3, the DNA is TGTGCCAGCAGCTGGGACAACGGAGAGACCCAGTACTTC. Residues: CASSWDNGETQYF.

The chain carries TRBV5-1 and TRBJ1-2; D not certain. Germline CDR1 reads SGHRS; CDR2 reads YFSETQ. The CDR3 is 15 residues long. V was pared by 4 bases and J by 5 bases, with 18 bases between. The CDR3 nucleotides read TGCGCCAGCAGCCTCCGAATAGGGAACGGGTATGGCTACACCTTC. Protein product: CASSLRIGNGYGYTF.

The rearrangement joins TRBV7-9 to TRBJ1-1; no clear D gene. Deletions cut 4 bases from V and 1 base from J, with 10 bases between. CDR3 length: 14 residues. Per germline, CDR1 SEHNR and CDR2 FQNEAQ (reference sequence). This chain's CDR3 is CASSSPTPNTEAFF. The CDR3 DNA follows: TGTGCCAGCAGCTCCCCGACTCCGAACACTGAAGCTTTCTTT.

The chain carries TRBV5-1 and TRBJ2-3; a possible D gene is TRBD1 (6 bases). V dropped 2 bases and J dropped 7 bases, with 17 bases sitting between them. CDR1 SGHRS and CDR2 YFSETQ come from the germline V gene. This CDR3 comprises 15 residues. The CDR3 is CASSFTGTQPNTQYF. As DNA, the CDR3 is TGCGCCAGCAGCTTTACAGGGACCCAGCCAAATACGCAGTATTTT.

This clonotype showed up many times. This chain links TRBV6-1 with TRBJ1-5, with 8 positions matching TRBD1. Germline CDR1 MNHNS, CDR2 SASEGT. Trimming cost V 5 bases and J 6 bases; bases outside gene matches: 6. The CDR3 is made up of 14 amino acids. CDR3: CASSKDRVTQPQHF. For the CDR3, the DNA is TGTGCCAGCAGTAAGGACAGGGTCACTCAGCCCCAGCATTTT.

The chain couples TRBV20-1 to TRBJ2-3; 14 bases are shared with TRBD2. The CDR3 is made up of 16 amino acids. The germline gives CDR1 DFQATT, CDR2 SNEGSKA (reference sequence). J gave up 4 bases and V 6 bases, and 9 bases lay outside the gene matches. The CDR3 nucleotides are TGCAGTGCCATCCTTTCGACTAGCGGGAGGGCAGATACGCAGTATTTT. The encoded protein is CSAILSTSGRADTQYF.

This clonotype was seen more than once but under ten times. The rearrangement joins TRBV12-3 or TRBV12-4 to TRBJ1-1, with D unclear. Trimming took 4 bases from V and 6 from J, leaving 12 bases between them. The CDR3 is 13 amino acids. The CDR3 spells CASSSQIRSEAFF. In DNA form, the CDR3 reads TGTGCCAGCAGTTCGCAGATTAGGTCTGAAGCTTTCTTT.

This clonotype was seen a few times. The chain is built from TRBV15 and TRBJ1-1; D is ambiguous. The CDR3 is made up of 16 amino acids. The germline V gene has CDR1 LNHNV and CDR2 YYDKDF (reference sequence). The V and J ends lost 0 bases and 3 bases respectively, with 14 bases between them. The CDR3: CATSRDNGVYDTEAFF. CDR3 sequence (DNA): TGTGCCACCAGCAGAGACAACGGGGTTTATGACACTGAAGCTTTCTTT. The full variable domain, with the rest looked up from reference TRBV15 and TRBJ1-1, is DAMVIQNPRYQVTQFGKPVTLSCSQTLNHNVMYWYQQKSSQAPKLLFHYYDKDFNNEADTPDNFQSRRPNTSFCFLDIRSPGLGDTAMYLCATSRDNGVYDTEAFFGQGTRLTVV.

The V call is TRBV4-2, the J call TRBJ1-3; no firm D call. Germline V gene data show CDR1 as LGHNA and CDR2 as YNFKEQ. Trimming cost V 1 base and J 4 bases, with 11 bases left between them. CDR3 size: 15 residues. The CDR3 spells CASSQVDLGGNTIYF. The CDR3 DNA sequence: TGTGCCAGCAGCCAAGTTGATTTGGGAGGAAACACCATATATTTT.

This clonotype was counted between two and nine times. V and J are TRBV29-1 and TRBJ2-5; D not resolved. V shed 3 bases and J shed 0 bases, with 20 bases lying between them. The CDR3 is 17 residues long. Germline V gene lookup returns CDR1 SQVTM and CDR2 ANQGSEA. CDR3 in DNA: TGCAGCGTTGATAACCTATACCCCACGGTTTACCAAGAGACCCAGTACTTC. It codes for CSVDNLYPTVYQETQYF.

This clonotype was counted a few times. The CDR3 here is CASSLVGIENIQYF. The DNA for the CDR3 is TGTGCCAGCAGCTTGGTAGGCATCGAAAACATTCAGTACTTC. This chain joins TRBV5-8 and TRBJ2-4; D is ambiguous. Germline CDR1 is SGHTS and CDR2 is YDEGEE. V lost 0 bases to trimming and J lost 5 bases, with 9 bases between them. The CDR3 has 14 residues.

This clonotype turned up a few times. The chain is built from TRBV7-2 and TRBJ1-1; D is perhaps TRBD1 (6 bases). Per germline, CDR1 SGHTA and CDR2 FQGNSA. V lost 3 bases and J 4 bases, leaving 18 bases between the germline ends. The CDR3 covers 16 residues. CDR3 sequence (DNA): TGTGCCAGCAGCTTCCGCACCCTGGGACAAATCACTGAAGCTTTCTTT. This codes for CASSFRTLGQITEAFF.